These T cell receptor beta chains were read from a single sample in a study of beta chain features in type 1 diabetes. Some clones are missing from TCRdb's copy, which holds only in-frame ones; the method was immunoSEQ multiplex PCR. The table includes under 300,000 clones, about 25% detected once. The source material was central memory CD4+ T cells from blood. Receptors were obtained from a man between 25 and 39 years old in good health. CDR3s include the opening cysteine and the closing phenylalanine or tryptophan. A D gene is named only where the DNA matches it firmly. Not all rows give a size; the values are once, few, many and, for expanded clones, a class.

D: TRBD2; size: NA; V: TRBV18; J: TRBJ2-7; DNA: TGTGCCAGCTCGCCGGGGACTAGCGTGTCGGGCGAGCAGTACTTC; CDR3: CASSPGTSVSGEQYF
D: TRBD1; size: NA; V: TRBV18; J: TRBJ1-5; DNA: TGTGCCAGCTCAAAGGACAGGGATCAGCCCCAGCATTTT; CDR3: CASSKDRDQPQHF
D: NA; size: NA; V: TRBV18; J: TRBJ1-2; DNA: TGTGCCAGCTCACGTTGGACCGAGGGGTATGGCTACACCTTC; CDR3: CASSRWTEGYGYTF
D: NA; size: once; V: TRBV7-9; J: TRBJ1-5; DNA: TGTGCCAGCAGTTACACAGCGAGCAAGCAGCCCCAGCATTTT; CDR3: CASSYTASKQPQHF
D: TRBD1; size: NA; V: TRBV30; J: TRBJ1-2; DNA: TGTGCCTGGAGTGTACAGGGGGCAGTTGGCTACACCTTC; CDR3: CAWSVQGAVGYTF
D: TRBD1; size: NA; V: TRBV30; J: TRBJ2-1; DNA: TGTGCCTGGAGGGCCCGCCCGGGACAGGACAATGAGCAGTTCTTC; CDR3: CAWRARPGQDNEQFF
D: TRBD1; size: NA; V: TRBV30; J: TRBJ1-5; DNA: TGTGCCTGGAACAGGGGAATCGATCAGCCCCAGCATTTT; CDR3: CAWNRGIDQPQHF
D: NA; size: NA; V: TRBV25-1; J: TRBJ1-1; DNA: TGTGCCAGCATTGAAGGGGGATCGCATACTGAAGCTTTCTTT; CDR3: CASIEGGSHTEAFF
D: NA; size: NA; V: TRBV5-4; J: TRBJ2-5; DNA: TGTGCCAGCAGCTCGCAACAGGTCCCAGAGACCCAGTACTTC; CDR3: CASSSQQVPETQYF
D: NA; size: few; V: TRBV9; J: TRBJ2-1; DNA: TGTGCCAGCAGCGCCTCCCTGGGCTCCTACAATGAGCAGTTCTTC; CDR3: CASSASLGSYNEQFF
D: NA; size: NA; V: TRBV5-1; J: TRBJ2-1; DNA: TGCGCCAGCAGCTTCGGGCCTTCCTACAATGAGCAGTTCTTC; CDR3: CASSFGPSYNEQFF
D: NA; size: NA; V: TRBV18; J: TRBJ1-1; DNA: TGTGCCAGCTCACCCTCAGGGGAGGCTGAAGCTTTCTTT; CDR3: CASSPSGEAEAFF
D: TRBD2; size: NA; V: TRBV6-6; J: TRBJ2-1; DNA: TGTGCCAGCAGGAGGACTAGCGGGTTCTATGAGCAGTTCTTC; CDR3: CASRRTSGFYEQFF
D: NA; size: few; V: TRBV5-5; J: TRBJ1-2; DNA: TGTGCCAGCAGCCTGAACCCAGACTTCAGCTATGGCTACACCTTC; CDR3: CASSLNPDFSYGYTF
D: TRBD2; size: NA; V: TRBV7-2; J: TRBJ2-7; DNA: TGTGCCAGCAGCTTAGTTAGCGGGGGGAGCTCCTACGAGCAGTACTTC; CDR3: CASSLVSGGSSYEQYF
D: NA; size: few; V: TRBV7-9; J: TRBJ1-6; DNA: TGTGCCAGCAGCGCGAGCCGGGATTCACCCCTCCACTTT; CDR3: CASSASRDSPLHF
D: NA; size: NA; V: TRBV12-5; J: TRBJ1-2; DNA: TGTGCTAGTACTACGGATCGTAGCTATGGCTACACCTTC; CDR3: CASTTDRSYGYTF
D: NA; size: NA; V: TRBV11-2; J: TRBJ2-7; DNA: TGTGCCAGCAGCATTACCCGGGCCAGCCACGAGCAGTACTTC; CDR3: CASSITRASHEQYF
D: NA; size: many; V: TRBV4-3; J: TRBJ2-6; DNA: TGCGCCAGCAGCCAAGATTCCGGCGCCAGGGGCAGCTCTGGGGCCAACGTCCTGACTTTC; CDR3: CASSQDSGARGSSGANVLTF
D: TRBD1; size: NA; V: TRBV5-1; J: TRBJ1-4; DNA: TGCGCCAGCAGCTCCCCCCAGGGGGGAGGCGAAAAACTGTTTTTT; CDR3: CASSSPQGGGEKLFF
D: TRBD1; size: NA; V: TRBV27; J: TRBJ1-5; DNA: TGTGCCAGCAGCTTGGACAGGGCTCAGCCCCAGCATTTT; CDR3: CASSLDRAQPQHF
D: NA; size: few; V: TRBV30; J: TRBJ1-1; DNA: TGTGCCTGGAGGGGAATGGGGGGATTAAACACTGAAGCTTTCTTT; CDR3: CAWRGMGGLNTEAFF
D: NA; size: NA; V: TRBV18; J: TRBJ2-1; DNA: TGTGCCAGCTCACCCCCTAGTGCTCTCTACAATGAGCAGTTCTTC; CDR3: CASSPPSALYNEQFF
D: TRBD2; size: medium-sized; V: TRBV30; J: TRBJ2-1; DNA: TGTGCCTGGACCCCTTGGCGGGGGGGCAATGAGCAGTTCTTC; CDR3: CAWTPWRGGNEQFF
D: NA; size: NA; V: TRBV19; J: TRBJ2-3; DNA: TGTGCCAGTAGTTCCGAGCGGGCCTCAACAGATACGCAGTATTTT; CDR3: CASSSERASTDTQYF
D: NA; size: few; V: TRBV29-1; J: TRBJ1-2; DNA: TGCAGCATAAACAGGGCAGGTGTAGGCTACACCTTC; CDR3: CSINRAGVGYTF
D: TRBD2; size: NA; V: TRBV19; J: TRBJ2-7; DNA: TGTGCCAGTCGCTCGCTAGCGGAGTACGAGCAGTACTTC; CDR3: CASRSLAEYEQYF
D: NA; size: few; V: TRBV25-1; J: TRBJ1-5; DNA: TGTGCCAGCAGTGAAGAGCTTAATAAGCCCCAGCATTTT; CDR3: CASSEELNKPQHF
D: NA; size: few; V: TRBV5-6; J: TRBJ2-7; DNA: TGTGCCAGCAGCCCCAGAAGGGGGGAGCAGTACTTC; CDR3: CASSPRRGEQYF
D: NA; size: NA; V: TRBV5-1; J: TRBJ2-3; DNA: TGCGCCAGCAGCTTCGGCGGGGACACAGATACGCAGTATTTT; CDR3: CASSFGGDTDTQYF
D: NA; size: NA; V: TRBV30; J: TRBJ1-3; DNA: TGTGCCTGGAGTGTCGGGTTTTCGGTCGGAAACACCATATATTTT; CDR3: CAWSVGFSVGNTIYF
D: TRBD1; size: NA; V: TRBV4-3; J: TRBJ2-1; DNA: TGCGCCAGCAGCCAAGCTGGACAGGGTCGGAATGAGCAGTTCTTC; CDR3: CASSQAGQGRNEQFF
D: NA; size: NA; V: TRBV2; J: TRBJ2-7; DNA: TGTGCCAGCAGTGTCGCCGGGACACGGAGCTCCTACGAGCAGTACTTC; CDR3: CASSVAGTRSSYEQYF
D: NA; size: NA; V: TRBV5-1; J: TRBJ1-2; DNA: TGCGCCAGCAGCCTGGACCCAGGGACCGGCGGCTACACCTTC; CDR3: CASSLDPGTGGYTF
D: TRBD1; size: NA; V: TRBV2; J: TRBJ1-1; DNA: TGTGCCAGCAGTGAATCCGGCAGGGGGCTCTACCAAGCTTTCTTT; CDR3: CASSESGRGLYQAFF
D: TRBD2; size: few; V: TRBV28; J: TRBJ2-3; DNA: TGTGCCAGCAGTTCGTGGGCGGGGGGATCGGCAGATACGCAGTATTTT; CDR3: CASSSWAGGSADTQYF
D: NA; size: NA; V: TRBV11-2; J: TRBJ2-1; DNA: TGTGCCAGCACCCATAGGCTCCAGTCCTACAATGAGCAGTTCTTC; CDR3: CASTHRLQSYNEQFF
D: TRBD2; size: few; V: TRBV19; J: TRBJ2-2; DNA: TGTGCCAGCAGGACTAGCGCCGCGAACACCGGGGAGCTGTTTTTT; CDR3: CASRTSAANTGELFF
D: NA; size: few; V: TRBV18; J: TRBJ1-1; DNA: TGTGCCAGCTCACCGAGTGGACGGGTCACTGAAGCTTTCTTT; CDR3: CASSPSGRVTEAFF
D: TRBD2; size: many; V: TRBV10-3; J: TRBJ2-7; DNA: TGTGCCATCAGTAGCGGGAGAGGTAGCGAGCAGTACTTC; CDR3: CAISSGRGSEQYF
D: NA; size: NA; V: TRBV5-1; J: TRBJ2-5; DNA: TGCGCCAGCAGCCGGGGGGACACCCAAGAGACCCAGTACTTC; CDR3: CASSRGDTQETQYF
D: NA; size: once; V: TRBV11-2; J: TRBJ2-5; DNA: TGTGCCAGCAGCGGGGGTGCTTCAGCTCAAGAGACCCAGTACTTC; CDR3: CASSGGASAQETQYF
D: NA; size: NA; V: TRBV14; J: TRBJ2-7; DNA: TGTGCCAGCAGCCCGGCGGGACTTGGGTCCTACGAGCAGTACTTC; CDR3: CASSPAGLGSYEQYF